Listed below are T cell receptor beta chains from one sample, sequenced in a study of vaccination and CD4 T cells after COVID-19. TCRdb independently ran MiXCR on the PCR reads; one entry per CDR3 protein. The sample has around 3,900 distinct CDR3 sequences, under 25% seen once. The antigens for these receptors are not known. What was sequenced was CD4+ T cells from blood, cultured in vitro. The receptor set was obtained from a human donor who had recovered from COVID-19. The CDR3 runs from the conserved cysteine through the conserved F or W. Fields, in order: V gene, J gene, clone size, D gene, CDR3 protein, CDR3 DNA. The D gene is left open where the match is weak. Clone size is given for some rows only: seen once, a few or many times, or a class if the clone is expanded.

>TRBV5-4|TRBJ1-1|medium-sized|-
CASSLERAVTEAFF
TGTGCCAGCAGCTTGGAACGGGCCGTCACTGAAGCTTTCTTT
>TRBV6-1|TRBJ1-2|few|-
CASGRNRGYTF
TGTGCCAGCGGACGAAATCGGGGCTACACCTTC
>TRBV5-1|TRBJ2-5|-|TRBD1
CASSLGGTGQETQYF
TGCGCCAGCAGCTTGGGAGGGACAGGACAAGAGACCCAGTACTTC
>TRBV5-8|TRBJ1-3|few|-
CASSFGLTASGNTIYF
TGTGCCAGCAGCTTCGGACTGACTGCCTCTGGAAACACCATATATTTT
>TRBV20-1|TRBJ2-5|few|-
CSAVEAPSGTQYF
TGCAGTGCTGTGGAGGCGCCCTCGGGGACCCAGTACTTC
>TRBV7-6|TRBJ1-3|few|-
CASSSDSHSGNTIYF
TGTGCCAGCAGCTCGGACAGCCACTCTGGAAACACCATATATTTT
>TRBV20-1|TRBJ2-1|few|-
CSARPPSGTGANNEQFF
TGCAGTGCTAGACCTCCCTCCGGGACGGGGGCCAACAATGAGCAGTTCTTC
>TRBV7-7|TRBJ2-1|-|-
CASSFDPGNEQFF
TGTGCTAGCAGCTTCGATCCAGGGAATGAGCAGTTCTTC
>TRBV6-2/TRBV6-3|TRBJ1-1|-|-
CASSQAGLGPGEAFF
TGTGCCAGCAGCCAGGCGGGGCTTGGGCCCGGGGAGGCTTTCTTT
>TRBV29-1|TRBJ2-1|-|-
CSVGHNLYFNEQFF
TGCAGCGTTGGACACAACTTATACTTCAATGAGCAGTTCTTC
>TRBV10-3|TRBJ1-1|large|TRBD1
CAIRDREGTEAFF
TGTGCCATCAGGGACAGGGAGGGCACTGAAGCTTTCTTT
>TRBV5-4|TRBJ1-2|medium-sized|-
CASSLDPGFYGYTF
TGTGCCAGCAGCTTGGATCCAGGCTTCTATGGCTACACCTTC
>TRBV10-3|TRBJ2-1|few|TRBD2
CAISILAGGNEQFF
TGTGCCATCAGCATACTAGCGGGGGGCAATGAGCAGTTCTTC
>TRBV2|TRBJ2-1|-|-
CARTVRFDEQFF
TGTGCCAGGACAGTGAGATTCGATGAGCAGTTCTTC
>TRBV27|TRBJ2-1|-|-
CASRLGGSSYNEQFF
TGTGCCAGCAGGTTGGGCGGCAGCTCCTACAATGAGCAGTTCTTC
>TRBV9|TRBJ2-3|few|TRBD1
CASSVEAGGPDTQYF
TGTGCCAGCAGCGTAGAGGCAGGGGGCCCAGATACGCAGTATTTT
>TRBV20-1|TRBJ2-1|medium-sized|-
CSANGPNNEQFF
TGCAGTGCTAATGGGCCAAACAATGAGCAGTTCTTC
>TRBV30|TRBJ1-4|-|-
CAWAWGGAANEKLFF
TGTGCCTGGGCGTGGGGAGGGGCTGCTAATGAAAAACTGTTTTTT
>TRBV2|TRBJ1-4|-|-
CASRRRDSTNEKLFF
TGTGCCAGCAGACGACGAGATTCAACTAATGAAAAACTGTTTTTT
>TRBV30|TRBJ2-7|-|TRBD1
CAWSAGQGYYEQYF
TGTGCCTGGAGTGCGGGACAGGGTTACTACGAGCAGTACTTC
>TRBV6-1|TRBJ1-6|medium-sized|-
CASSEPRETDFYNSPLHF
TGTGCCAGCAGTGAACCAAGGGAGACAGATTTCTATAATTCACCCCTCCACTTT
>TRBV11-3|TRBJ2-3|few|-
CASSQTRGSTDTQYF
TGTGCCAGCAGCCAGACCCGGGGGAGCACAGATACGCAGTATTTT
>TRBV20-1|TRBJ2-7|few|TRBD2
CSAERGNEQYF
TGCAGTGCCGAGCGGGGGAATGAGCAGTACTTC
>TRBV6-1|TRBJ1-2|few|-
CASSTKPGPTYGYTF
TGTGCCAGCAGCACTAAACCGGGACCGACCTATGGCTACACCTTC
>TRBV5-8|TRBJ1-2|few|-
CASSLLGTEYYGYTF
TGTGCCAGCAGCTTGCTGGGCACCGAATACTATGGCTACACCTTC
>TRBV11-2|TRBJ2-7|-|-
CASSLGGFYEQYF
TGTGCCAGCAGCTTAGGAGGGTTCTACGAGCAGTACTTC
>TRBV20-1|TRBJ1-5|medium-sized|TRBD1
CSALAGQGNQPQHF
TGCAGTGCTTTGGCTGGACAGGGCAATCAGCCCCAGCATTTT
>TRBV6-1|TRBJ1-4|-|-
CASSPYGDGKKLFF
TGTGCCAGCAGTCCCTATGGGGATGGGAAAAAACTGTTTTTT
>TRBV6-5|TRBJ1-2|few|-
CASSYLAGTDGYTF
TGTGCCAGCAGTTACTTGGCCGGGACGGATGGCTACACCTTC
>TRBV20-1|TRBJ1-2|-|TRBD1
CRAYRGTGGGYTF
TGCAGGGCTTACCGGGGGACAGGGGGCGGCTACACCTTC
>TRBV19|TRBJ1-3|large|-
CALFSPGRNTIYF
TGTGCCCTCTTTTCGCCTGGACGAAACACCATATATTTT
>TRBV5-1|TRBJ1-1|-|TRBD1
CASSLGDRAAALGAFF
TGCGCCAGCAGCTTGGGGGACAGGGCCGCCGCTCTTGGGGCTTTCTTT